This is a list of T cell receptor beta chains from one sample in a study of technical replicates of blood from four donors. TCRdb's copy holds only in-frame clones and misses some; the assay was immunoSEQ multiplex PCR. The sample includes under 15,000 clones, 60% to 80% of them seen just once. Sequencing was performed on PBMCs. The receptors were gathered from a human donor in good health. Each CDR3 is given with its conserved first and last residue. The order of the fields is V gene, D gene, clone size, J gene, CDR3 DNA, CDR3 protein. The D gene is left open where the match is weak. Not every row has a clone size; where given, it reads once, few, many or a size class.

V: TRBV6-4; D: TRBD2; size: NA; J: TRBJ2-1; DNA: TGTGCCAGCAGAGAGTACGGACTAGCAAATGAGCAGTTCTTC; CDR3: CASREYGLANEQFF
V: TRBV6-5; D: NA; size: few; J: TRBJ1-2; DNA: TGTGCCAGCACCCCAGGGTTGTACTATGGCTACACCTTC; CDR3: CASTPGLYYGYTF
V: TRBV5-1; D: NA; size: NA; J: TRBJ2-3; DNA: TGCGCCAGCAGCTTCGGACAGATCACAGATACGCAGTATTTT; CDR3: CASSFGQITDTQYF
V: TRBV5-6; D: NA; size: NA; J: TRBJ1-2; DNA: TGTGCCAGCAGCCCGGTTGGGGGCCTAGGCTATGGCTACACCTTC; CDR3: CASSPVGGLGYGYTF
V: TRBV6-1; D: TRBD1; size: NA; J: TRBJ1-2; DNA: TGTGCCAGCGATCGTACCGGGACAGGGGTTGGCTACACCTTC; CDR3: CASDRTGTGVGYTF
V: TRBV5-1; D: NA; size: NA; J: TRBJ2-5; DNA: TGCGCCAGCAGCTTGGATGTCGTGGGGGCCTTGAATACCCAGTACTTC; CDR3: CASSLDVVGALNTQYF
V: TRBV10-3; D: TRBD2; size: NA; J: TRBJ2-2; DNA: TGTGCCATCAGAAGACTAGCGGGAGGGCCCGGCACCGGGGAGCTGTTTTTT; CDR3: CAIRRLAGGPGTGELFF
V: TRBV6-1; D: NA; size: NA; J: TRBJ2-5; DNA: TGTGCCAGCAGTGAAAAGCCGGAGGGAGAGACCCAGTACTTC; CDR3: CASSEKPEGETQYF
V: TRBV6-1; D: TRBD1; size: NA; J: TRBJ1-2; DNA: TGTGCCAGCAGTGAAGCGGAGGTGGGGACAGGGTTAAGGGGCTACACCTTC; CDR3: CASSEAEVGTGLRGYTF
V: TRBV5-1; D: TRBD1; size: NA; J: TRBJ2-1; DNA: TGCGCCAGCAGCTTTCAGGGGGCGGACAATGAGCAGTTCTTC; CDR3: CASSFQGADNEQFF
V: TRBV7-3; D: TRBD1; size: NA; J: TRBJ2-3; DNA: TGTGCCAGCAGCTCCCAGGGGGGCACAGATACGCAGTATTTT; CDR3: CASSSQGGTDTQYF
V: TRBV30; D: TRBD1; size: NA; J: TRBJ2-2; DNA: TGTGCCTGGAGTGTAATTGGGACAGGGGTTGGTCACACCGGGGAGCTGTTTTTT; CDR3: CAWSVIGTGVGHTGELFF
V: TRBV10-1; D: TRBD1; size: NA; J: TRBJ2-7; DNA: TGCGCCAGCAGTGATCCGGGACAGGGTTACTACGAGCAGTACTTC; CDR3: CASSDPGQGYYEQYF
V: TRBV6-5; D: TRBD2; size: NA; J: TRBJ2-1; DNA: TGTGCCAGCAGATTTAGCGGGAATTCCTACAATGAGCAGTTCTTC; CDR3: CASRFSGNSYNEQFF
V: TRBV15; D: TRBD1; size: NA; J: TRBJ1-5; DNA: TGTGCCACCAGCATAGGGGGACAGGGACCGAATCGACCCCAGCATTTT; CDR3: CATSIGGQGPNRPQHF
V: TRBV7-6; D: TRBD2; size: NA; J: TRBJ2-1; DNA: TGTGCCAGCAGCTCAGAAGCGGGAAGCTACAATGAGCAGTTCTTC; CDR3: CASSSEAGSYNEQFF
V: TRBV2; D: NA; size: NA; J: TRBJ2-1; DNA: TGTGCCAGCAGTGAAATCGGGAGCTCCTACAATGAGCAGTTCTTC; CDR3: CASSEIGSSYNEQFF
V: TRBV5-1; D: NA; size: NA; J: TRBJ2-7; DNA: TGCGCCAGCAGCTTGGCCTGGGGGGGGCGGTCATACGAGCAGTACTTC; CDR3: CASSLAWGGRSYEQYF
V: TRBV19; D: NA; size: few; J: TRBJ1-2; DNA: TGTGCCAGTAGTATTGAGGCAGGGCGCTATGGCTACACCTTC; CDR3: CASSIEAGRYGYTF
V: TRBV6-6; D: NA; size: NA; J: TRBJ2-7; DNA: TGTGCCAGCATGGCGGGGACGGCCTCCTACGAGCAGTACTTC; CDR3: CASMAGTASYEQYF
V: TRBV5-1; D: TRBD1; size: NA; J: TRBJ1-4; DNA: TGCGCCAGCAGCCTGGGACAGGGAGGTGAAAAACTGTTTTTT; CDR3: CASSLGQGGEKLFF
V: TRBV29-1; D: NA; size: NA; J: TRBJ2-7; DNA: TGCAGCGTTATTCGGGGGAATTCCTACGAGCAGTACTTC; CDR3: CSVIRGNSYEQYF
V: TRBV5-6; D: TRBD2; size: NA; J: TRBJ2-7; DNA: TGTGCCAGCAGCTTGGGGCCTAGCGGGAGGCTCTACGAGCAGTACTTC; CDR3: CASSLGPSGRLYEQYF
V: TRBV19; D: TRBD1; size: NA; J: TRBJ2-3; DNA: TGTGCCAGTAGGACAGGGTACGGAGCGGATACGCAGTATTTT; CDR3: CASRTGYGADTQYF
V: TRBV25-1; D: TRBD1; size: NA; J: TRBJ1-2; DNA: TGTGCCAGCAGAGATCTACAGGGGTCCTATGGCTACACCTTC; CDR3: CASRDLQGSYGYTF
V: TRBV29-1; D: TRBD1; size: NA; J: TRBJ1-1; DNA: TGCAGCGTTAACCGGGACAGGGGCGCTGAAGCTTTCTTT; CDR3: CSVNRDRGAEAFF
V: TRBV29-1; D: NA; size: NA; J: TRBJ1-2; DNA: TGCAGCGTTGTGGGGGCTACCTTCCAGAACTATGGCTACACCTTC; CDR3: CSVVGATFQNYGYTF
V: TRBV30; D: NA; size: NA; J: TRBJ2-2; DNA: TGTGCCTGGAGTTCTACTAGTTTAACCGGGGAGCTGTTTTTT; CDR3: CAWSSTSLTGELFF
V: TRBV11-2; D: NA; size: NA; J: TRBJ2-7; DNA: TGTGCCAGCAGCCCACGATCTGAGCCCTACGAGCAGTACTTC; CDR3: CASSPRSEPYEQYF
V: TRBV14; D: TRBD1; size: NA; J: TRBJ1-3; DNA: TGTGCCAGCAGCTCCGGGACAGCTGGAAACACCATATATTTT; CDR3: CASSSGTAGNTIYF
V: TRBV4-1; D: TRBD1; size: NA; J: TRBJ2-6; DNA: TGCGCCAGCAGCCAAACAGGGGACCCCGGGATAGGGGCCAACGTCCTGACTTTC; CDR3: CASSQTGDPGIGANVLTF
V: TRBV4-2; D: NA; size: NA; J: TRBJ2-7; DNA: TGTGCCAGCAGCCAAGATAGGCTCACGCGGGAGCAGTACTTC; CDR3: CASSQDRLTREQYF
V: TRBV4-1; D: TRBD1; size: NA; J: TRBJ2-7; DNA: TGCGCCAGCAGCCAAGGAATGACAGGGACCTACGAGCAGTACTTC; CDR3: CASSQGMTGTYEQYF
V: TRBV5-1; D: TRBD2; size: once; J: TRBJ2-7; DNA: TGCGCCAGCAGCTTGGGACTAGCGGGAATCTACGAGCAGTACTTC; CDR3: CASSLGLAGIYEQYF
V: TRBV4-1; D: TRBD1; size: few; J: TRBJ1-5; DNA: TGCGCCAGCAGCCAAGGGGACAGGGTGGATAGAGTCAGCAATCAGCCCCAGCATTTT; CDR3: CASSQGDRVDRVSNQPQHF
V: TRBV11-2; D: NA; size: NA; J: TRBJ2-2; DNA: TGTGCCAGCAGCCCCGGGGATTGGCGCCCGAACACCGGGGAGCTGTTTTTT; CDR3: CASSPGDWRPNTGELFF
V: TRBV19; D: NA; size: few; J: TRBJ2-2; DNA: TGTGCCAGTAAAGGAAGCGGTACCGGGGAGCTGTTTTTT; CDR3: CASKGSGTGELFF
V: TRBV28; D: NA; size: once; J: TRBJ1-5; DNA: TGTGCCAGCAGTTTTACATCCAATCAGCCCCAGCATTTT; CDR3: CASSFTSNQPQHF
V: TRBV5-1; D: TRBD1; size: NA; J: TRBJ1-4; DNA: TGCGCCAGCAGCCCGGGACAGTCGAGGGAGGAAAAACTGTTTTTT; CDR3: CASSPGQSREEKLFF
V: TRBV19; D: TRBD2; size: NA; J: TRBJ2-5; DNA: TGTGCCAGTAACCGACGGGAGGGACAACAAGAGACCCAGTACTTC; CDR3: CASNRREGQQETQYF
V: TRBV9; D: TRBD1; size: NA; J: TRBJ1-3; DNA: TGTGCCAGCAGCGCGCAAATGACAGGGGTTGGAAACACCATATATTTT; CDR3: CASSAQMTGVGNTIYF
V: TRBV5-6; D: NA; size: NA; J: TRBJ1-4; DNA: TGTGCCAGCAGCTCCGGTGGGCGGGTTGACGGACTGTTTTTT; CDR3: CASSSGGRVDGLFF